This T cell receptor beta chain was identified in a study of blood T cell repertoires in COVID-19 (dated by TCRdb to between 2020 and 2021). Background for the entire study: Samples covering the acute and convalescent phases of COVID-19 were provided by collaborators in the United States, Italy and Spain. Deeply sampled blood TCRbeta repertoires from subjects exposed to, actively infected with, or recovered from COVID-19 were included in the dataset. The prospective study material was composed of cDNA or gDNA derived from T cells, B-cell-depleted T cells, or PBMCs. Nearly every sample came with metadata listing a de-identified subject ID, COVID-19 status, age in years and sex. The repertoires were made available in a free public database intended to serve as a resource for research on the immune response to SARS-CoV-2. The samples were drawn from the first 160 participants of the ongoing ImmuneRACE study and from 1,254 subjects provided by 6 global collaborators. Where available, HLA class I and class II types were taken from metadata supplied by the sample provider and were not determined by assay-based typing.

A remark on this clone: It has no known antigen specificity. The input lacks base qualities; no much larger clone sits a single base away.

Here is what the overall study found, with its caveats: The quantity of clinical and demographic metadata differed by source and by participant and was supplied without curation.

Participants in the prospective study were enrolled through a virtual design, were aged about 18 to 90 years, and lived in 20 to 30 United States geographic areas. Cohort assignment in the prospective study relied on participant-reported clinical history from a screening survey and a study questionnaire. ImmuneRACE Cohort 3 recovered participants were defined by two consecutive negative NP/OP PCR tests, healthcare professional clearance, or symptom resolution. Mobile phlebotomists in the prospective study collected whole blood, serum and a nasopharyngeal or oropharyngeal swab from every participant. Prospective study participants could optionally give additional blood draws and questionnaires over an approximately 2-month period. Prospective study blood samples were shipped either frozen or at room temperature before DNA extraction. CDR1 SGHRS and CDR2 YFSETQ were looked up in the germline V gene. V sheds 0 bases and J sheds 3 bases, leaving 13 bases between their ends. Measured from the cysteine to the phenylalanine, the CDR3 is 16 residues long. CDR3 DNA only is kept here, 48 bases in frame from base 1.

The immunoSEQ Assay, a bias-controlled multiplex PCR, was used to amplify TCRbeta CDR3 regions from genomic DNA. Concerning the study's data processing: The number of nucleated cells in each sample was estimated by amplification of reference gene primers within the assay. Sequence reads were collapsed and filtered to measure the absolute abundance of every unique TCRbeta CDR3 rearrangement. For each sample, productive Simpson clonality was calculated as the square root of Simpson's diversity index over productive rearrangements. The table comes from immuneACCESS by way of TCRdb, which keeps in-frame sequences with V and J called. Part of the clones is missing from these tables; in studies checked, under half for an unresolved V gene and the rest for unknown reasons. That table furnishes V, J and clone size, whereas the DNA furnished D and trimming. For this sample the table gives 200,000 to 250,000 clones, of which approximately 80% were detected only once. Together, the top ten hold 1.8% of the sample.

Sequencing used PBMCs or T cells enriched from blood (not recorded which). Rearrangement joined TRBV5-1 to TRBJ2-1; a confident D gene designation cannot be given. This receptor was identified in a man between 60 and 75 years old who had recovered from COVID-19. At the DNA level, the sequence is TGCGCCAGCAGCTTGGCCTTGGCGGCACGCTACAATGAGCAGTTCTTC. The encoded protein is CASSLALAARYNEQFF.